Sequencing of this TCR beta chain was carried out in a study of control samples from healthy donors and cancer patients. Using immunoSEQ multiplex PCR, the repertoire was profiled, and TCRdb retains in-frame clones only, with some absent. Of tens of thousands of clones in the sample, roughly 89% were seen once. Germline V gives CDR1 SGHVS, CDR2 FQNEAQ. V shed 0 bases and J shed 5 bases, with 10 bases lying between them. The CDR3 extends over 14 amino acids. This rearrangement joins TRBV7-8 to TRBJ1-1, with D tentatively TRBD1 (5 bases). This receptor was obtained from a woman between 55 and 75 years old in good health. The sequenced material came from blood. In nucleotides, the CDR3 is TGTGCCAGCAGCTTAGCAACGGGGGGAACTGAAGCTTTCTTT. The encoded protein is CASSLATGGTEAFF.